Listed here are 9 T cell receptor beta chains from one sample, sequenced in a study of blood T cells in healthy people across ages. Next came a second PCR, run for roughly 6 to 11 cycles, which used a sample-barcoded 5' primer along with a J-beta primer mix. TCRdb reprocessed the 5' RACE reads with MiXCR, giving one entry per CDR3 protein. Among roughly 1,300,000 distinct CDR3 sequences, roughly 64% were seen once, and the ten largest hold 6.5% to 8%. Sequences were obtained from blood. The receptors shown here come from a man younger than 30 in good health.

The rearrangement joins TRBV29-1 to TRBJ1-2; 9 bases match TRBD1. J lost 4 bases, V lost 4 bases, and 10 bases had no gene match. The V gene's germline CDR1 is SQVTM and CDR2 ANQGSEA. The CDR3 length is 15 residues. CDR3 protein: CSVGKGTGFIYGYTF. In DNA, the CDR3 is TGCAGCGTTGGTAAAGGGACAGGGTTCATCTATGGCTACACCTTC. Variable domain in full (rest from reference TRBV29-1 and TRBJ1-2): SAVISQKPSRDICQRGTSLTIQCQVDSQVTMMFWYRQQPGQSLTLIATANQGSEATYESGFVIDKFPISRPNLTFSTLTVSNMSPEDSSIYLCSVGKGTGFIYGYTFGSGTRLTVV.

This clonotype was seen a single time. The genes are TRBV12-3 or TRBV12-4 and TRBJ2-3; TRBD2 might be the D (5 bases). The CDR3 has 18 amino acids. The V gene lost 6 bases and the J gene lost 5 bases, with 27 bases spanning the gap. The CDR3 here is CASRPGVNGIEVVDTQYF. CDR3 coding DNA: TGTGCCAGCAGACCCGGGGTGAACGGGATAGAAGTGGTAGATACGCAGTATTTT.

This clonotype came up many times. The V and J genes are TRBV9 and TRBJ1-4; the match to TRBD1 covers 11 bases. The V and J ends lost 3 bases and 7 bases, in that order; junction bases with no gene match: 8. This CDR3 comprises 16 residues. Germline V gives CDR1 SGDLS, CDR2 YYNGEE. CDR3 loop: CASSEGSGQGVEKLFF. As DNA, the CDR3 is TGTGCCAGCAGCGAGGGATCGGGACAGGGGGTTGAAAAACTGTTTTTT.

This clonotype was observed a handful of times. The chain is built from TRBV9 and TRBJ2-1; D gene uncertain. The V and J ends lost 3 bases and 2 bases respectively, with 15 bases between them. CDR1 is SGDLS, CDR2 YYNGEE, per germline. The CDR3 sequence is 16 residues long. The CDR3 reads CASSAPSKSPYNEQFF. The DNA of the CDR3 is TGTGCCAGCAGCGCACCCTCCAAGTCCCCCTACAATGAGCAGTTCTTC.

The chain employs TRBV4-1 and TRBJ2-4; no definite D call. V was clipped by 4 bases and J by 9 bases, with 13 bases between them. Germline V gives CDR1 MGHRA, CDR2 YSYEKL. This CDR3 is 13 amino acids long. This CDR3 reads CASSPLQVPIQYF. The CDR3 DNA reads as TGCGCCAGCAGCCCCCTTCAAGTCCCCATTCAGTACTTC.

This clonotype was observed a few times. This chain joins TRBV4-3 and TRBJ2-5, with TRBD1 identical over 9 bases. Germline V gene sequence: CDR1 LGHNA, CDR2 YSLEER. Germline trimming cut 4 bases from V and 5 bases from J; bases unmatched to any gene: 20. The CDR3 consists of 19 residues. Written as DNA, the CDR3 is TGCGCCAGCAGCCCCACGACAGGGGGGACTGTATCTCCGGTGGAGACCCAGTACTTC. It yields the protein CASSPTTGGTVSPVETQYF.

In this sample, this clonotype turned up a few times. CDR3 sequence reads: CSARDLLGGGNEQFF. The CDR3 DNA is TGCAGTGCTAGAGATCTGCTAGGGGGGGGCAATGAGCAGTTCTTC. The V gene is TRBV20-1, the J gene TRBJ2-1; tentatively, D is TRBD2 (7 bases). The germline gives CDR1 DFQATT, CDR2 SNEGSKA (reference sequence). The CDR3 length is 15 residues. V lost 0 bases and J 6 bases, leaving 15 bases between the germline ends.

The rearrangement uses TRBV7-2 and TRBJ1-1; the match to TRBD1 covers 11 bases. The CDR3 is 15 residues long. CDR1 SGHTA and CDR2 FQGNSA come from the germline V gene. After removal of 4 bases from V and 10 bases from J, the junction contained 11 bases not matched to a gene. The DNA for the CDR3 is TGTGCCAGCAGCTACCTGGCCGGGACAGGGGGGAGAGCTTTCTTT. Its protein product is CASSYLAGTGGRAFF.

This clonotype was recorded a few times. This chain connects TRBV7-2 to TRBJ1-2, with 8 bases that match TRBD1. The V gene's germline CDR1 is SGHTA and CDR2 FQGNSA. J gave up 4 bases and V 6 bases, and 10 bases lay outside the gene matches. The CDR3 length is 15 residues. The CDR3 is CASSYTQGALYGYTF. For the CDR3, the DNA is TGTGCCAGCAGTTATACCCAGGGGGCCCTCTATGGCTACACCTTC.